These 31 T cell receptor beta chains were all obtained from the same sample, sequenced in a study of blood T cell repertoires in COVID-19. The repertoire was sequenced with immunoSEQ multiplex PCR; TCRdb's copy has only in-frame clones and lacks some. In the table there are 200,000 or so clones, 85% of which are singletons. The sequencing sample was made of peripheral blood. These receptors were taken from a man in his fifties or sixties with COVID-19, enrolled during active disease.

The table lists this clone with a few counts. The CDR3 DNA sequence: TGTGCCGCGACGAGCGACGGACTAGCGGGTTACAATGAGCAGTTCTTC. Its protein product is CAATSDGLAGYNEQFF. The chain recombines TRBV2 with TRBJ2-1; 11 bases align to TRBD2. V was clipped by 11 bases and J by 4 bases; unmatched bases: 13. The CDR3 contains 16 residues. The germline gives CDR1 SNHLY, CDR2 FYNNEI.

V and J are TRBV20-1 and TRBJ1-5; 8 bases align to TRBD1. The junction had 5 bases not matched to a gene; V was cut back by 3 bases and J by 7 bases. Germline CDR1 DFQATT, CDR2 SNEGSKA (reference sequence). The CDR3 is 13 residues long. In DNA, the CDR3 is TGCAGTGCTAGTCCCGACAGGGGCCAGCCCCAGCATTTT. It translates to CSASPDRGQPQHF.

The CDR3 nucleotides read TGTGCCAGCAGTTTAAGGACAGGGGCTGGGGCCAACGTCCTGACTTTC. Its protein is CASSLRTGAGANVLTF. J is TRBJ2-6 and V is TRBV27, with 9 positions matching TRBD1. Germline V gene lookup returns CDR1 MNHEY and CDR2 SMNVEV (reference sequence). The CDR3 sequence is 16 residues long. Trimming took 2 bases from V and 2 from J; bases not matched to a gene: 1. Looking up the rest from reference TRBV27 and TRBJ2-6 gives the full variable domain: EAQVTQNPRYLITVTGKKLTVTCSQNMNHEYMSWYRQDPGLGLRQIYYSMNVEVTDKGDVPEGYKVSRKEKRNFPLILESPSPNQTSLYFCASSLRTGAGANVLTFGAGSRLTVL.

J is TRBJ1-1 and V is TRBV6-1; D is ambiguous. This CDR3 is 14 amino acids long. The germline gives CDR1 MNHNS, CDR2 SASEGT. Trimming stripped 3 bases from V and 0 bases from J, with 8 bases between. As DNA, the CDR3 is TGTGCCAGCAGTGAGGGCAGTTTGAACACTGAAGCTTTCTTT. It is translated as CASSEGSLNTEAFF.

The J gene is TRBJ1-5, the V gene TRBV7-8; D gene unclear. Germline loops: CDR1 SGHVS, CDR2 FQNEAQ. V gave up 1 base and J gave up 3 bases, with 10 bases separating them. The CDR3 spans 15 residues. CDR3 bases: TGTGCCAGCAGCTTAGAGCCCGGGGTCAATCAGCCCCAGCATTTT. This codes for CASSLEPGVNQPQHF.

The chain combines TRBV14 with TRBJ1-2, with TRBD1 identical over 7 bases. The CDR3 has 13 amino acids. Germline CDR1 reads SGHDN; CDR2 reads FVKESK. Trimming removed 7 bases from V and 8 bases from J; junction bases left unmatched: 10. CDR3 nucleotide sequence: TGTGCCAGCACCCGGACAGGCTCCCGGGGCTACACCTTC. Translated: CASTRTGSRGYTF.

This sequence joins TRBV9 and TRBJ2-7, with 10 positions matching TRBD1. The CDR3 is 18 amino acids. Germline-derived CDR1 and CDR2 are SGDLS and YYNGEE. Trimming took 0 bases from V and 0 from J; bases not matched to a gene: 9. The CDR3 bases are TGTGCCAGCAGCGTAGCCCGCGGAGGGACAGGGGACTCCTACGAGCAGTACTTC. This translates into CASSVARGGTGDSYEQYF.

V gene TRBV5-5 combines with J gene TRBJ1-3; 12 bases fit TRBD1. CDR1 is SGHKS and CDR2 is YYEKEE in the germline V gene (reference sequence). After removal of 2 bases from V and 0 bases from J, the junction contained 9 bases not matched to a gene. The CDR3 totals 19 residues. CDR3: CASSFILGGQGASGNTIYF. The CDR3 DNA sequence: TGTGCCAGCAGCTTTATCTTGGGGGGACAGGGGGCCTCTGGAAACACCATATATTTT.

V and J are TRBV18 and TRBJ2-2, with TRBD1 identical over 9 bases. Germline-derived CDR1 and CDR2 are KGHSH and LQKENI. The CDR3 runs 13 residues. Trimming took 8 bases from V and 4 from J; bases not matched to a gene: 2. Here the CDR3 reads CASGQGTTGELFF. Written as DNA, the CDR3 is TGTGCCAGCGGACAGGGGACCACCGGGGAGCTGTTTTTT.

The chain combines TRBV6-4 with TRBJ2-1, with D maybe TRBD2 (6 bases). Germline loops: CDR1 MRHNA, CDR2 SNTAGT. V gave up 2 bases and J gave up 3 bases, with 17 bases separating them. This CDR3 comprises 17 residues. CDR3 coding DNA: TGTGCCAGCAGTGACACAGAGTTCTTCGGGGGCTACAATGAGCAGTTCTTC. It codes for CASSDTEFFGGYNEQFF.

The V call is TRBV21-1, the J call TRBJ2-7; the table assigns TRBD1, which was not confirmed against the DNA. TRBV21-1 is an annotated pseudogene. The CDR3 is 13 residues long. The CDR3 reads CASSKDRRNEQYF. The CDR3 nucleotides read TGTGCCAGCAGCAAAGATCGCAGAAACGAGCAGTACTTC.

The V call is TRBV27, the J call TRBJ2-7; 8 nucleotides agree with TRBD2. The CDR3 contains 13 residues. CDR1 and CDR2 (germline): MNHEY, SMNVEV (reference sequence). Trimming cost V 6 bases and J 5 bases; bases outside gene matches: 6. DNA for the CDR3: TGTGCCAGCAGCATGGGACTAGGCGACGAGCAGTACTTC. Translated, it gives CASSMGLGDEQYF.

The CDR3 reads CASSPTGFPNQPQHF. The CDR3 DNA reads TGTGCCAGCAGTCCTACAGGGTTTCCCAATCAGCCCCAGCATTTT. The chain combines TRBV28 with TRBJ1-5, with D maybe TRBD1 (6 bases). Trimming shortened V by 5 bases and J by 3 bases, and 14 bases separated the two germline ends. Germline V gene data show CDR1 as MDHEN and CDR2 as SYDVKM. This CDR3 has 15 residues. The variable domain in full, completed from reference TRBV28 and TRBJ1-5, reads DVKVTQSSRYLVKRTGEKVFLECVQDMDHENMFWYRQDPGLGLRLIYFSYDVKMKEKGDIPEGYSVSREKKERFSLILESASTNQTSMYLCASSPTGFPNQPQHFGDGTRLSIL.

The chain carries TRBV18 and TRBJ1-5; 8 bases match TRBD1. With 3 bases clipped from V and 5 bases from J, the junction kept 3 bases outside the gene matches. The CDR3 length is 14 residues. Germline assignment: CDR1 KGHSH and CDR2 LQKENI. CDR3 DNA: TGTGCCAGCTCACCGCAGGGGGCATATCAGCCCCAGCATTTT. Translation: CASSPQGAYQPQHF.

The chain is built from TRBV6-5 and TRBJ2-7; D uncertain. Deletions cut 6 bases from V and 4 bases from J, with 10 bases between. This CDR3 spans 12 amino acids. The germline V gene has CDR1 MNHEY and CDR2 SVGAGI. The CDR3 region has the DNA TGTGCCAGCAGCGAGTCTTGGTACGAGCAGTACTTC. It codes for CASSESWYEQYF.

The CDR3 sequence is CASSQEGGEAFF. Written as DNA, the CDR3 is TGCGCCAGCAGCCAAGAGGGGGGTGAAGCTTTCTTT. The rearrangement links TRBV4-1 to TRBJ1-1, with D maybe TRBD1 (5 bases). Trimming removed 0 bases from V and 7 bases from J, with 6 bases in between. CDR1 is MGHRA and CDR2 is YSYEKL in the germline V gene. The CDR3 length is 12 residues.

The chain joins TRBV10-2 to TRBJ1-5; 10 bases are a match to TRBD1. Germline CDR1 reads WSHSY; CDR2 reads SAAADI. Trimming took 6 bases from V and 6 from J; bases not matched to a gene: 11. The CDR3 is 16 amino acids. CDR3 bases: TGCGCCAGCAGGACAGGGGGCGCGGGGTTCGGTCAGCCCCAGCATTTT. Translation: CASRTGGAGFGQPQHF.

This clone was observed a few times. V gene TRBV5-6 combines with J gene TRBJ2-7; 7 bases map to TRBD2. Germline-derived CDR1 and CDR2 are SGHDT and YYEEEE. Trimming cost V 4 bases and J 3 bases; bases outside gene matches: 7. CDR3 length: 14 amino acids. This CDR3 reads CASSLSLAGYEQYF. The CDR3 nucleotides read TGTGCCAGCAGCCTCTCATTAGCGGGCTACGAGCAGTACTTC.

The gene calls are TRBV30 and TRBJ2-5, with D perhaps TRBD2 (6 bases). Trimming stripped 5 bases from V and 5 bases from J, with 9 bases between. The CDR3 is 11 residues long. Germline V CDR1 and CDR2: GTSNPN, SVGIG (reference sequence). CDR3 amino acids: CAWSGGETQYF. In nucleotides, the CDR3 is TGTGCCTGGTCTGGGGGGGAGACCCAGTACTTC.

Worth noting for this clone: Other DNA sequences from this sample encode an identical CDR3 as well. The chain combines TRBV27 with TRBJ1-5; 7 bases fit TRBD1. The V and J ends lost 4 bases and 0 bases, in that order; junction bases with no gene match: 3. CDR3 length: 15 residues. Germline V gene data show CDR1 as MNHEY and CDR2 as SMNVEV (reference sequence). CDR3 sequence reads: CASSSGQVSNQPQHF. The DNA of the CDR3 is TGTGCCAGCAGTTCCGGACAGGTTAGCAATCAGCCCCAGCATTTT.

J is TRBJ2-5 and V is TRBV9, with D tentatively TRBD1 (5 bases). Germline V lookup: CDR1 SGDLS, CDR2 YYNGEE. The ends were cut back, 4 bases at V and 0 bases at J, with 10 bases in the middle. The CDR3 is 14 amino acids. DNA for the CDR3: TGTGCCAGCAGCAGGGCAGGGAACCAAGAGACCCAGTACTTC. Translating gives CASSRAGNQETQYF.

This clone turned up a few times. The V call is TRBV6-5, the J call TRBJ2-3; 9 bases agree with TRBD1. V was clipped by 9 bases and J by 5 bases; unmatched bases: 6. The CDR3 covers 13 residues. The germline V gene has CDR1 MNHEY and CDR2 SVGAGI. CDR3 residues: CASRDREIDTQYF. Here the CDR3 DNA reads TGTGCCAGTCGGGACAGGGAGATAGATACGCAGTATTTT.

The chain uses TRBV7-9 and TRBJ1-1; 9 bases fit TRBD1. Germline V gene lookup returns CDR1 SEHNR and CDR2 FQNEAQ (reference sequence). J lost 6 bases, V lost 6 bases, and 8 bases had no gene match. The CDR3 covers 14 residues. CDR3 sequence (DNA): TGTGCCAGCAGTCGGGACAGGGCTTCTTCTGAAGCTTTCTTT. Translating gives CASSRDRASSEAFF.

In its sample, this clone was seen a few times. V is TRBV3-1 (or the pseudogene TRBV3-2) and J is TRBJ1-6, with D perhaps TRBD1 (6 bases). CDR3 length: 16 amino acids. Germline-derived CDR1 and CDR2 are LGHDT and YNNKEL (reference sequence). The V gene lost 0 bases and the J gene lost 8 bases, with 14 bases spanning the gap. For the CDR3, the DNA is TGTGCCAGCAGCCAAGAAAGAAGGGGGGGTCATTCACCCCTCCACTTT. Residues: CASSQERRGGHSPLHF.

The chain carries TRBV5-1 and TRBJ1-1, with D maybe TRBD1 (5 bases). Germline V CDR1 and CDR2: SGHRS, YFSETQ. This CDR3 contains 18 residues. V lost 4 bases, J lost 0 bases, and 22 bases lay in between. CDR3 sequence: CASSLTGGTTSLNTEAFF. The DNA for the CDR3 is TGCGCCAGCAGCCTTACCGGGGGAACTACCTCCCTGAACACTGAAGCTTTCTTT.

This chain uses TRBV27 with TRBJ1-6; a possible D gene is TRBD1 (5 bases). Trimming removed 4 bases from V and 6 bases from J, with 19 bases in between. CDR3 length: 17 amino acids. Per the germline V gene, CDR1 is MNHEY and CDR2 is SMNVEV (reference sequence). CDR3 bases: TGTGCCAGCAGTTGGGGGGACGGGATGTTTTCTAATTCACCCCTCCACTTT. Protein: CASSWGDGMFSNSPLHF.

The J gene is TRBJ2-2, the V gene TRBV7-2, with 8 bases identical to TRBD1. The V gene end was trimmed by 2 bases and the J gene end by 2 bases; junction bases not matched to a gene: 1. The CDR3 has 15 residues. The germline V gene has CDR1 SGHTA and CDR2 FQGNSA. The CDR3 reads CASSLTGGNTGELFF. In DNA, the CDR3 is TGTGCCAGCAGCTTAACAGGGGGTAACACCGGGGAGCTGTTTTTT.

In the case of this clone: The identical CDR3 is also encoded by other nucleotide sequences in the sample. This chain uses TRBV19 with TRBJ1-1; D is ambiguous. The CDR3 loop spans 12 amino acids. V lost 3 bases, J lost 3 bases, and 5 bases lay in between. Germline V gene data show CDR1 as LNHDA and CDR2 as SQIVND (reference sequence). The CDR3, as DNA: TGTGCCAGTAGTATGCGTGACACTGAAGCTTTCTTT. Encoded protein: CASSMRDTEAFF. The full variable domain, in which reference TRBV19 and TRBJ1-1 provide the parts outside the CDR3, is DGGITQSPKYLFRKEGQNVTLSCEQNLNHDAMYWYRQDPGQGLRLIYYSQIVNDFQKGDIAEGYSVSREKKESFPLTVTSAQKNPTAFYLCASSMRDTEAFFGQGTRLTVV.

This clone was seen many times. This sequence joins TRBV7-2 and TRBJ1-1; perhaps TRBD1 as D (6 bases). The CDR3 extends over 15 amino acids. Germline CDR1 SGHTA, CDR2 FQGNSA. Trimming removed 7 bases from V and 4 bases from J, with 19 bases in between. This chain's CDR3 is CASIAGAQVRTEAFF. CDR3 coding DNA: TGTGCCAGCATCGCGGGGGCCCAGGTTCGCACTGAAGCTTTCTTT.

This chain links TRBV20-1 with TRBJ2-3; a possible D gene is TRBD1 (5 bases). V was pared by 3 bases and J by 4 bases, with 14 bases between. Germline V gives CDR1 DFQATT, CDR2 SNEGSKA (reference sequence). The CDR3 is made up of 14 amino acids. The CDR3 spells CSASGRGSPDTQYF. The CDR3 region has the DNA TGCAGTGCTAGTGGTAGGGGATCGCCAGATACGCAGTATTTT.

The chain links TRBV12-2 to TRBJ1-3; the DNA was not used to check the table's D call, TRBD1. TRBV12-2 is noted as a pseudogene. This CDR3 spans 13 amino acids. CDR3 sequence: CASRCPVGNTIYF. The CDR3 region has the DNA TGTGCAAGTCGCTGCCCAGTCGGAAACACCATATATTTT.